The 23 T cell receptor beta chains in this list originate from one sample, sequenced in a study of identifying expanded T cells in peripheral blood. Sequencing was performed with immunoSEQ multiplex PCR; in TCRdb, only in-frame clones are kept and a portion is missing. Here the sample spans under 120,000 clones, roughly 89% being singletons. Sample: blood. These receptors were obtained from a person aged 18 to 75 in good health.

This chain connects TRBV4-2 to TRBJ1-6; 7 nucleotides match TRBD1. The CDR3 has 16 amino acids. V shed 0 bases and J 5 bases; nucleotides not matched to a gene: 4. The germline V gene encodes CDR1 LGHNA and CDR2 YNFKEQ. The CDR3 reads CASSQDNTGDNSPLHF. In DNA, the CDR3 is TGTGCCAGCAGCCAAGATAATACAGGGGATAATTCACCCCTCCACTTT.

This sequence joins TRBV28 and TRBJ2-7, with a tentative D call TRBD2 (6 bases). This CDR3 has 16 residues. Deletions cut 1 base from V and 2 bases from J, with 15 bases between. The V gene's germline CDR1 is MDHEN and CDR2 SYDVKM. CDR3 in DNA: TGTGCCAGCAGTTTATCCCCGGTAGGGACTGCCTACGAGCAGTACTTC. Residues: CASSLSPVGTAYEQYF.

The chain joins TRBV18 to TRBJ1-1; D is undetermined. V shed 3 bases and J shed 8 bases, with 13 bases lying between them. Germline CDR1 KGHSH, CDR2 LQKENI. The CDR3 sequence is 13 residues long. CDR3 DNA: TGTGCCAGCTCACCCCGGTTGGAGGGCGAAGCTTTCTTT. This codes for CASSPRLEGEAFF.

The chain combines TRBV5-6 with TRBJ2-3; D is undetermined. Germline lookup yields CDR1 SGHDT and CDR2 YYEEEE. This CDR3 comprises 12 residues. V gave up 3 bases and J gave up 6 bases, with 8 bases separating them. The CDR3 loop is CASSSGLDTQYF. The CDR3 DNA sequence: TGTGCCAGCAGCTCCGGCCTGGATACGCAGTATTTT.

The chain joins TRBV7-9 to TRBJ2-2, with D unclear. The V end was cut by 5 bases, the J end by 7 bases, with 14 bases between. The CDR3 consists of 14 residues. Per the germline V gene, CDR1 is SEHNR and CDR2 is FQNEAQ (reference sequence). CDR3 sequence: CASSPGRGFGELFF. The CDR3 nucleotides read TGTGCCAGCAGCCCAGGACGCGGATTCGGGGAGCTGTTTTTT. Filled out from reference TRBV7-9 and TRBJ2-2, the complete variable domain reads DTGVSQNPRHKITKRGQNVTFRCDPISEHNRLYWYRQTLGQGPEFLTYFQNEAQLEKSRLLSDRFSAERPKGSFSTLEIQRTEQGDSAMYLCASSPGRGFGELFFGEGSRLTVL.

The chain is built from TRBV11-2 and TRBJ2-7; TRBD1 matches 11 bases. Germline CDR1 is SGHAT and CDR2 is FQNNGV. V lost 1 base and J lost 3; bases outside the gene matches: 2. CDR3 length: 15 amino acids. The CDR3 sequence: CASSLGTGGFYEQYF. CDR3 sequence (DNA): TGTGCCAGCAGCTTAGGGACAGGGGGCTTCTACGAGCAGTACTTC.

This clone turned up a few times. The chain is built from TRBV6-1 and TRBJ1-2, with D uncertain. Trimming pared 5 bases from V and 4 bases from J, leaving 14 bases between. The CDR3 totals 14 residues. Germline V gene sequence: CDR1 MNHNS, CDR2 SASEGT. The CDR3 nucleotides are TGTGCCAGCAGTATAACCGACACGACCTATGGCTACACCTTC. Translated: CASSITDTTYGYTF.

Only one count was recorded for this clone. The chain combines TRBV7-6 with TRBJ2-2; 9 bases fit TRBD1. The CDR3 has 15 residues. V was pared by 5 bases and J by 5 bases, with 6 bases of the junction left unmatched. Germline assignment: CDR1 SGHVS and CDR2 FNYEAQ. The CDR3 loop is CASSPGTGITGELFF. CDR3 coding DNA: TGTGCCAGCAGCCCAGGGACAGGGATAACCGGGGAGCTGTTTTTT.

In its sample, this clone was seen once. The J gene is TRBJ2-5, the V gene TRBV2, with D perhaps TRBD2 (7 bases). The assigned J gene may be wrong: the sequence end matches TRBJ2-7 better. CDR1 is SNHLY and CDR2 is FYNNEI in the germline V gene. There are 15 residues in the CDR3. Here the CDR3 DNA reads TGTGCCAGCAGTGATTTTACGGGGGGCGACTACGAGCAGTACTTC. It encodes CASSDFTGGDYEQYF.

The chain employs TRBV4-1 and TRBJ1-5; the D is unclear. The CDR3 is made up of 15 amino acids. Trimming took 2 bases from V and 4 from J, leaving 12 bases between them. Per germline, CDR1 MGHRA and CDR2 YSYEKL. CDR3 in amino acids: CASSQQPLGNQPQHF. In DNA, the CDR3 is TGCGCCAGCAGCCAACAACCCCTAGGGAATCAGCCCCAGCATTTT.

This chain connects TRBV19 to TRBJ2-2; 11 bases are shared with TRBD2. Germline V gives CDR1 LNHDA, CDR2 SQIVND (reference sequence). CDR3 length: 17 amino acids. V lost 5 bases and J lost 5; bases outside the gene matches: 10. In DNA, the CDR3 is TGTGCCAGTAGTCGGACTAGCGGGTTCTCCCGGACCGGGGAGCTGTTTTTT. This sequence encodes CASSRTSGFSRTGELFF.

J is TRBJ2-5 and V is TRBV30, with TRBD2 matching 8 bases. V lost 8 bases to trimming and J lost 1 base; unmatched junction nucleotides: 15. This CDR3 region has 16 residues. Germline CDR1 GTSNPN, CDR2 SVGIG (reference sequence). The CDR3 DNA reads TGTGCCGGCAAGGGGCCCAGGGCGGGGGGCCAAGAGACCCAGTACTTC. Its translation is CAGKGPRAGGQETQYF.

V and J are TRBV7-9 and TRBJ2-2, with D uncertain. CDR1 and CDR2 from the germline V gene are SEHNR and FQNEAQ (reference sequence). The CDR3 totals 10 residues. The V end lost 3 bases, the J end lost 7 bases, and 0 bases lay between the germline ends. In DNA, the CDR3 is TGTGCCAGCAGCTTCGGGGAGCTGTTTTTT. This codes for CASSFGELFF.

The table lists this clone with a count of one. The V and J genes are TRBV5-1 and TRBJ1-2, with D possibly TRBD1 on 5 matching bases. From germline, CDR1 is SGHRS and CDR2 YFSETQ. The CDR3 runs 13 residues. Trimming took off 0 bases at V and 2 bases at J, with 5 bases between the two ends. The CDR3 protein is CASSLAGNYGYTF. The CDR3 nucleotides read TGCGCCAGCAGCTTGGCAGGGAACTATGGCTACACCTTC.

The V and J genes are TRBV7-8 and TRBJ1-1; D may be TRBD1 (6 bases). V lost 5 bases to trimming and J lost 1 base, with 17 bases between them. Germline V gives CDR1 SGHVS, CDR2 FQNEAQ. The CDR3 length is 16 residues. CDR3 sequence reads: CASSPPRGQANTEAFF. The CDR3 DNA sequence: TGTGCCAGCAGCCCACCCAGGGGACAAGCGAACACTGAAGCTTTCTTT.

The chain employs TRBV4-2 and TRBJ2-3, with 9 bases matching TRBD2. J gave up 9 bases and V 4 bases, and 14 bases lay outside the gene matches. Germline CDR1 LGHNA, CDR2 YNFKEQ. The CDR3 spans 16 residues. CDR3 DNA: TGTGCCAGCAGCCCCGACGGCGGGCTAGCGGGAATGACGCAGTATTTT. It codes for CASSPDGGLAGMTQYF.

The V gene is TRBV18, the J gene TRBJ1-5; D call uncertain. The CDR3 contains 13 residues. V was pared by 3 bases and J by 7 bases, with 10 bases between. Germline CDR1 and CDR2: KGHSH and LQKENI. The CDR3 here is CASSPKGEQPQHF. As DNA, the CDR3 is TGTGCCAGCTCACCTAAGGGCGAGCAGCCCCAGCATTTT.

The chain uses TRBV10-3 and TRBJ2-3; 8 bases map to TRBD1. There are 17 residues in the CDR3. V was clipped by 6 bases and J by 3 bases; unmatched bases: 14. CDR1 is ENHRY and CDR2 is SYGVKD in the germline V gene. CDR3 in amino acids: CAISRLGTGAPTDTQYF. CDR3 in DNA: TGTGCCATCAGCCGGCTTGGGACAGGCGCCCCTACAGATACGCAGTATTTT.

This chain joins TRBV19 and TRBJ2-7; D might be TRBD2 (6 bases). CDR1 is LNHDA and CDR2 is SQIVND in the germline V gene (reference sequence). This CDR3 has 14 amino acids. Trimming stripped 4 bases from V and 3 bases from J, with 13 bases between. The CDR3 DNA reads as TGTGCCAGTAGTAGCGGAGGGCACGTCTACGAGCAGTACTTC. It translates to CASSSGGHVYEQYF.

This clone was found once. This chain joins TRBV10-3 and TRBJ1-4; TRBD1 matches 10 bases. V dropped 1 base and J dropped 8; count of bases not matched to a gene: 7. This CDR3 has 16 amino acids. Per the germline V gene, CDR1 is ENHRY and CDR2 is SYGVKD. Here the CDR3 DNA reads TGTGCCATCAGTGAGTTTGGGACAGGGGCGGACGAAAAACTGTTTTTT. This gives the protein CAISEFGTGADEKLFF.

Concerning this clone: The same CDR3 also results from other DNA sequences found in this sample. The chain couples TRBV6-5 to TRBJ1-2; D is unresolved. Germline V gene sequence: CDR1 MNHEY, CDR2 SVGAGI. The V end lost 0 bases, the J end lost 4 bases, and 9 bases lay between the germline ends. This CDR3 comprises 14 residues. The CDR3 DNA sequence: TGTGCCAGCAGTTACTCCGGAACGGCCTATGGCTACACCTTC. Translating it yields CASSYSGTAYGYTF.

The chain recombines TRBV9 with TRBJ1-4, with 7 positions matching TRBD1. Germline V gives CDR1 SGDLS, CDR2 YYNGEE. CDR3 length: 15 amino acids. The junction had 7 bases not matched to a gene; V was cut back by 3 bases and J by 5 bases. The DNA for the CDR3 is TGTGCCAGCAGCGGACGGGACAGCAGAAATGAAAAACTGTTTTTT. Translating it yields CASSGRDSRNEKLFF.

J is TRBJ1-2 and V is TRBV7-9; 9 bases line up with TRBD1. Germline CDR1 SEHNR, CDR2 FQNEAQ (reference sequence). V was clipped by 5 bases and J by 8 bases; unmatched bases: 9. The CDR3 sequence is 14 residues long. CDR3 region: CASSPGTGTWGYTF. CDR3 sequence (DNA): TGTGCCAGCAGCCCCGGGACAGGGACCTGGGGCTACACCTTC.